This is a list of T cell receptor beta chains from one sample in a study of blood T cell repertoires in COVID-19. Using immunoSEQ multiplex PCR, the repertoire was profiled, and TCRdb retains in-frame clones only, with some absent. The table includes about 170,000 clones, 70% to 90% detected once. The sample taken for sequencing was peripheral blood. These receptors were taken from a man in his forties or fifties who had recovered from COVID-19. Each CDR3 is given with its conserved first and last residue.

V: TRBV27
J: TRBJ2-6
CDR3: CASSREWGLSGANVLTF

V: TRBV6-2/TRBV6-3
J: TRBJ1-6
CDR3: CASSYSPTGLNSPLHF

V: TRBV6-5
J: TRBJ2-7
CDR3: CASSNAGAQSYEQYF

V: TRBV6-2/TRBV6-3
J: TRBJ1-5
CDR3: CASSYIYNQPQHF

V: TRBV11-1
J: TRBJ1-3
CDR3: CASSFGNSGNTIYF

V: TRBV27
J: TRBJ2-3
CDR3: CASGQTGGASDTQYF

V: TRBV28
J: TRBJ2-3
CDR3: CATRGQGIGTDTQYF

V: TRBV12-3/TRBV12-4
J: TRBJ1-2
CDR3: CASSFEGYGYTF

V: TRBV7-2
J: TRBJ2-1
CDR3: CASSPGTEYNEQFF

V: TRBV28
J: TRBJ1-6
CDR3: CASSYGSSGSPLHF

V: TRBV27
J: TRBJ2-7
CDR3: CASRPGQDRYEQYF

V: TRBV3-1/TRBV3-2
J: TRBJ2-5
CDR3: CASSLETGLQETQYF

V: TRBV10-3
J: TRBJ2-3
CDR3: CAIRRDRGDTDTQYF

V: TRBV7-9
J: TRBJ1-5
CDR3: CASSLGQGLGNQPQHF

V: TRBV6-5
J: TRBJ2-3
CDR3: CASRQHEHTDTQYF

V: TRBV6-4
J: TRBJ2-1
CDR3: CASSASGTSGSDEQFF

V: TRBV10-3
J: TRBJ1-3
CDR3: CAISERTGASGNTIYF

V: TRBV9
J: TRBJ2-1
CDR3: CASSVGSPAEGGEQFF

V: TRBV12-3/TRBV12-4
J: TRBJ2-5
CDR3: CASGRQGGETQYF

V: TRBV19
J: TRBJ1-1
CDR3: CASSMEWGEINTEAFF

V: TRBV11-3
J: TRBJ2-1
CDR3: CASSWGSSAGGAGEQFF

V: TRBV18
J: TRBJ2-5
CDR3: CASSRDQETQYF

V: TRBV27
J: TRBJ2-1
CDR3: CASSFRRDSNEQFF

V: TRBV5-1
J: TRBJ2-2
CDR3: CASSLGQDSTGELFF

V: TRBV4-2
J: TRBJ2-7
CDR3: CASSQDIERAYEQYF

V: TRBV13
J: TRBJ1-2
CDR3: CASISVGSNYGYTF

V: TRBV4-2
J: TRBJ2-1
CDR3: CASSQDLPSGRQQFF

V: TRBV2
J: TRBJ2-5
CDR3: CASSVGTAETQYF

V: TRBV2
J: TRBJ1-4
CDR3: CASRMMGQGNEKLFF

V: TRBV5-4
J: TRBJ1-1
CDR3: CASSSDWGHEAFF

V: TRBV4-3
J: TRBJ2-3
CDR3: CASSHERTSTDTQYF

V: TRBV25-1
J: TRBJ2-5
CDR3: CASSDTGVAGGETQYF

V: TRBV12-3/TRBV12-4
J: TRBJ1-3
CDR3: CAIPQDAGNTIYF

V: TRBV9
J: TRBJ1-1
CDR3: CASSPRPVNTEAFF

V: TRBV5-6
J: TRBJ1-2
CDR3: CASSLTKNYGYTF

V: TRBV6-5
J: TRBJ1-1
CDR3: CASSSRPGLKEAFF

V: TRBV12-3/TRBV12-4
J: TRBJ2-5
CDR3: CASSPSQETQYF

V: TRBV7-3
J: TRBJ2-3
CDR3: CASSPTSGGTDTQYF

V: TRBV7-2
J: TRBJ2-3
CDR3: CASSPRTSAPDTQYF

V: TRBV3-1/TRBV3-2
J: TRBJ2-5
CDR3: CASSQDFRTQYF

V: TRBV4-3
J: TRBJ2-3
CDR3: CASSYGLAGADTQYF

V: TRBV6-2/TRBV6-3
J: TRBJ1-3
CDR3: CASSSDNRGRNTIYF

V: TRBV16
J: TRBJ2-1
CDR3: CASSPRQGSGSGNNEQFF

V: TRBV6-2/TRBV6-3
J: TRBJ1-6
CDR3: CASSYSTDSPHSPLHF

V: TRBV29-1
J: TRBJ1-3
CDR3: CSVGATSGNTIYF

V: TRBV7-9
J: TRBJ2-1
CDR3: CASSLGGGEQFF

V: TRBV9
J: TRBJ2-3
CDR3: CASSAGGDTDTQYF

V: TRBV28
J: TRBJ1-4
CDR3: CASSYDRVKKLFF

V: TRBV20-1
J: TRBJ2-1
CDR3: CSANRVNEQFF

V: TRBV9
J: TRBJ1-3
CDR3: CASSVRDSGNTIYF

V: TRBV28
J: TRBJ2-7
CDR3: CASRPGQRSLGPSYEQYF

V: TRBV15
J: TRBJ1-1
CDR3: CATHGEWSGKAFF

V: TRBV10-3
J: TRBJ2-1
CDR3: CAISQGAANEQFF

V: TRBV18
J: TRBJ2-7
CDR3: CASSPGGVHEQYF

V: TRBV4-2
J: TRBJ2-2
CDR3: CASSPKIGPGELFF

V: TRBV9
J: TRBJ2-3
CDR3: CASSITLAGLGTDTQYF

V: TRBV18
J: TRBJ2-7
CDR3: CASSPPKAGTYEQYF